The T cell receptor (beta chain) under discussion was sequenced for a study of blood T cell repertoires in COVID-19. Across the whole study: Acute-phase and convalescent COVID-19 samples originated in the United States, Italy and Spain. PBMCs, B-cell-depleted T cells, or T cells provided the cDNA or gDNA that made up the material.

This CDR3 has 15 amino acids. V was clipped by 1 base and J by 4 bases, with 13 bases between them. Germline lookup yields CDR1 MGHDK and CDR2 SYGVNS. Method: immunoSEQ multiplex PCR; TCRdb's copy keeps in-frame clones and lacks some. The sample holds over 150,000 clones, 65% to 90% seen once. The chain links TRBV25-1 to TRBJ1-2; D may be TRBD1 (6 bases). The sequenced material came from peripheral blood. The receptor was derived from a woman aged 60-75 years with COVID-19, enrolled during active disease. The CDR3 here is CASSESGGLLYGYTF. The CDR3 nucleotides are TGTGCCAGCAGTGAATCGGGGGGGCTCCTCTATGGCTACACCTTC.